This T cell receptor (beta chain) is from a study of blood T cell repertoires in COVID-19. Assay: immunoSEQ multiplex PCR; the TCRdb copy retains only in-frame clones and omits some. The sample lists some 70,000 clones; roughly 80% were seen once. V shed 7 bases and J shed 0 bases, with 8 bases lying between them. The germline V gene has CDR1 SGHRS and CDR2 YFSETQ. The CDR3 extends over 13 amino acids. The clonotype originates from a man over 45 with COVID-19, enrolled during active disease. Sequencing used peripheral blood. V usage is TRBV5-1 and J usage is TRBJ2-1; D might be TRBD1 (6 bases). Here the CDR3 reads CASGTPSYNEQFF. Here the CDR3 DNA reads TGCGCCAGCGGGACACCCTCCTACAATGAGCAGTTCTTC. The full variable domain, rest sourced from reference TRBV5-1 and TRBJ2-1, is KAGVTQTPRYLIKTRGQQVTLSCSPISGHRSVSWYQQTPGQGLQFLFEYFSETQRNKGNFPGRFSGRQFSNSRSEMNVSTLELGDSALYLCASGTPSYNEQFFGPGTRLTVL.